A single sample gave rise to the 15 T cell receptor beta chains below, sequenced in a study of cytomegalovirus exposure and HLA in healthy donors. PCR employed 60 Vbeta and 13 Jbeta primers. Repertoires were generated with immunoSEQ multiplex PCR, while TCRdb's copy carries only in-frame clones and drops some. The sample lists fewer than 200,000 clones, roughly 80% occurring once. Sequencing was done on a sample of PBMCs. These receptors came from a woman younger than 30 in good health and CMV-seronegative.

The V gene is TRBV5-1, the J gene TRBJ2-5; the D gene is possibly TRBD2 (6 bases). V shed 1 base and J shed 2 bases, with 18 bases lying between them. Germline V gives CDR1 SGHRS, CDR2 YFSETQ. CDR3 length equals 17 residues. The CDR3 coding sequence is TGCGCCAGCAGCTTGCCGTCAGGGCCGCGGGGTCAAGAGACCCAGTACTTC. It specifies CASSLPSGPRGQETQYF.

The rearrangement joins TRBV18 to TRBJ1-4; no clear D. CDR1 and CDR2 from the germline V gene are KGHSH and LQKENI. The CDR3 is 15 residues long. V lost 3 bases to trimming and J lost 5 bases, with 13 bases between them. The CDR3 reads CASSPMRAQNEKLFF. The CDR3 region has the DNA TGTGCCAGCTCACCTATGAGGGCACAAAATGAAAAACTGTTTTTT.

The chain links TRBV11-2 to TRBJ2-5, with 8 bases aligning to TRBD1. J was trimmed by 7 bases and V by 4 bases; bases with no gene match: 14. CDR1 is SGHAT, CDR2 FQNNGV, per germline. The CDR3 runs to 16 residues. The CDR3 coding sequence is TGTGCCAGCAGCTACAGACAGGGGAAGGCTTCAGGGACCCAGTACTTC. Translating it yields CASSYRQGKASGTQYF. Full variable domain (outside the CDR3, taken from reference TRBV11-2 and TRBJ2-5): EAGVAQSPRYKIIEKRQSVAFWCNPISGHATLYWYQQILGQGPKLLIQFQNNGVVDDSQLPKDRFSAERLKGVDSTLKIQPAKLEDSAVYLCASSYRQGKASGTQYFGPGTRLLVL.

CDR3 coding DNA: TGTGCCAGCAGCCCCACGTCGGTCAATCAGCCCCAGCATTTT. Translation gives CASSPTSVNQPQHF. The chain carries TRBV7-9 and TRBJ1-5; no clear D gene. V was cut by 5 bases and J by 3 bases, with 11 bases left in between. Germline loops: CDR1 SEHNR, CDR2 FQNEAQ (reference sequence). This CDR3 has 14 residues. Full variable domain (remainder filled in from reference TRBV7-9 and TRBJ1-5): DTGVSQNPRHKITKRGQNVTFRCDPISEHNRLYWYRQTLGQGPEFLTYFQNEAQLEKSRLLSDRFSAERPKGSFSTLEIQRTEQGDSAMYLCASSPTSVNQPQHFGDGTRLSIL.

This sequence joins TRBV7-8 and TRBJ1-4, with 8 bases fitting TRBD1. CDR3 size: 15 residues. V lost 5 bases and J lost 0; bases outside the gene matches: 2. Looked up from germline, CDR1 is SGHVS and CDR2 is FQNEAQ. CDR3 sequence (DNA): TGTGCCAGCAGCCCGACAGGGGCAACTAATGAAAAACTGTTTTTT. Its protein is CASSPTGATNEKLFF.

V gene TRBV6-6 combines with J gene TRBJ1-6, with a weak D call TRBD1 (5 bases). The CDR3 loop spans 14 amino acids. CDR1 is MNHNY and CDR2 is SVGAGI in the germline V gene (reference sequence). Trimming removed 2 bases from V and 9 bases from J, with 11 bases in between. The CDR3 loop reads CASSYGGLFSPLHF. In nucleotides, the CDR3 is TGTGCCAGCAGTTACGGGGGACTATTTTCACCCCTCCACTTT.

V and J are TRBV7-2 and TRBJ1-2; a possible D gene is TRBD1 (5 bases). Per germline, CDR1 SGHTA and CDR2 FQGNSA. V lost 2 bases, J lost 6 bases, and 13 bases lay in between. The CDR3 consists of 14 residues. Written as DNA, the CDR3 is TGTGCCAGCAGCTTAATTTTATCGGGGGATGGCTACACCTTC. This gives the protein CASSLILSGDGYTF.

This sequence joins TRBV28 and TRBJ1-2; 7 positions match TRBD1. This CDR3 region has 16 residues. The V gene's germline CDR1 is MDHEN and CDR2 SYDVKM. Germline trimming cut 6 bases from V and 4 bases from J; bases unmatched to any gene: 14. The CDR3, as DNA: TGTGCCAGCAGACCTGCTGGACAGGATTCCCTCTATGGCTACACCTTC. This gives the protein CASRPAGQDSLYGYTF.

This chain links TRBV7-9 with TRBJ1-1; tentative D call: TRBD1 (5 bases). V was trimmed by 4 bases and J by 7 bases, leaving 19 bases between them. Germline V gene sequence: CDR1 SEHNR, CDR2 FQNEAQ (reference sequence). This CDR3 comprises 15 residues. The CDR3 nucleotides are TGTGCCAGCAGCTACACGGAAGGGGCCCCCCATGAAGCTTTCTTT. Translated: CASSYTEGAPHEAFF.

The V gene is TRBV7-9, the J gene TRBJ2-1, with 7 positions matching TRBD2. Unmatched junction bases numbered 10, after V lost 5 bases and J lost 6 bases. This CDR3 is 15 amino acids long. Germline assignment: CDR1 SEHNR and CDR2 FQNEAQ (reference sequence). The CDR3 sequence is CASSQTSTLFNEQFF. DNA for the CDR3: TGTGCCAGCAGCCAGACTAGCACCTTATTCAATGAGCAGTTCTTC.

As concerns this clone: An end of the junction differs from the germline gene, which may be a read error. This sequence joins TRBV7-7 and TRBJ2-3, with 7 positions matching TRBD1. Germline lookup yields CDR1 SSHAT and CDR2 FNYEAQ (reference sequence). The CDR3 contains 15 residues. The CDR3 nucleotides are TGTGCTAGCAGCCCGGGGACAGCTACCACAGATACGCAGTATTTT. Translation gives CASSPGTATTDTQYF.

The rearrangement uses TRBV25-1 and TRBJ2-1; TRBD2 aligns across 7 bases. The CDR3 covers 15 residues. Per the germline V gene, CDR1 is MGHDK and CDR2 is SYGVNS. V gave up 2 bases and J gave up 6 bases; unmatched junction bases: 7. The CDR3 reads CASSENVGLVNEQFF. The CDR3 coding sequence is TGTGCCAGCAGTGAAAACGTCGGACTAGTCAATGAGCAGTTCTTC.

V gene TRBV23-1 combines with J gene TRBJ2-4; TRBD2 aligns across 14 bases. TRBV23-1 is reported as an ORF; its role is uncertain. CDR3 length equals 19 residues. The CDR3 here is CVPLRPGLAGEIAKNIQYF. DNA of the CDR3: TGCGTCCCTTTGAGGCCGGGACTAGCGGGAGAGATAGCCAAAAACATTCAGTACTTC.

This chain uses TRBV5-8 with TRBJ2-1; 9 bases match TRBD2. Unmatched junction bases numbered 6, after V lost 4 bases and J lost 4 bases. Germline assignment: CDR1 SGHTS and CDR2 YDEGEE. The CDR3 loop spans 15 amino acids. The CDR3 DNA is TGTGCCAGCAGCACAGGACTAGCGAGTTACAATGAGCAGTTCTTC. This sequence encodes CASSTGLASYNEQFF.

The chain is built from TRBV5-1 and TRBJ2-1, with a weak D call TRBD2 (5 bases). The CDR3 contains 19 residues. In germline, CDR1 is SGHRS, CDR2 YFSETQ. Trimming left V 4 bases short and J 5 bases short, with 28 bases between. CDR3 sequence: CASSPTGLRRYKSDNEQFF. CDR3 coding DNA: TGCGCCAGCAGCCCCACCGGCCTCAGGAGGTACAAGAGCGACAATGAGCAGTTCTTC.